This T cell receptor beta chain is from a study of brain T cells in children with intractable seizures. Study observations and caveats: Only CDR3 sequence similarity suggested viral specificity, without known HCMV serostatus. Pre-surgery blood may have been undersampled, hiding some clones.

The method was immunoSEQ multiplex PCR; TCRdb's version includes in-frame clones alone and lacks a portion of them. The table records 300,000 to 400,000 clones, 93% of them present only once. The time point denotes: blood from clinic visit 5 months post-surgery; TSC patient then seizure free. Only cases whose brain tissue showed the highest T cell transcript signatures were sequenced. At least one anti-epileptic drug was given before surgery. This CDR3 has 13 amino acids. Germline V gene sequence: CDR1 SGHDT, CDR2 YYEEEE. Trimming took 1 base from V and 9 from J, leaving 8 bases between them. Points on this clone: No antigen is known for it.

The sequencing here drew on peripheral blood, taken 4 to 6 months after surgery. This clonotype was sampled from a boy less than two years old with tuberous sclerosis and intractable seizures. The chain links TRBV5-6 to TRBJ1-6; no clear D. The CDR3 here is CASSLSAGSPLHF. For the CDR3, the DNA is TGTGCCAGCAGCTTGTCAGCTGGTTCACCCCTCCACTTT.